This T cell receptor (beta chain) was captured by sequencing in a study of blood T cell repertoires in COVID-19. Study-wide context: The cDNA or gDNA used as material had been derived from T cells, B-cell-depleted T cells, or PBMCs.

The V gene's germline CDR1 is SGDLS and CDR2 YYNGEE. CDR3 length: 16 amino acids. V was cut by 0 bases and J by 0 bases, with 9 bases left in between. Original handling: Amplification from reference gene primers served as the basis for estimated nucleated cell counts. Assay used: immunoSEQ multiplex PCR; TCRdb lists only in-frame clones, some missing. Clonal size and the V and J genes are those of that table, whereas D and trimming came from the DNA. The sample gives about 200,000 clones, 85% of which show up once; roughly a sixth is in the top ten. Residents of approximately 25 US areas, aged about 18 to 95 years, made up the participants.

The sample was PBMCs or T cells enriched from blood (not recorded which). The chain links TRBV9 to TRBJ2-2; the D gene is possibly TRBD2 (6 bases). The TCR comes from a man between 35 and 55 years old who had recovered from COVID-19. CDR3 loop: CASSVAGVSNTGELFF. Here the CDR3 DNA reads TGTGCCAGCAGCGTAGCGGGGGTATCGAACACCGGGGAGCTGTTTTTT.